This passage covers 14 T cell receptor beta chains from one sample sequenced in a study of shared clonotypes between healthy human individuals. The repertoire was sequenced with immunoSEQ multiplex PCR; TCRdb's copy has only in-frame clones and lacks some. Here the sample spans more than 2,000,000 clones, around 94% being singletons. Input material: naive CD4+ T cells sorted from blood. This sample's subset: CD45RA+ positively selected. Receptor source: a man aged 18 to 29 in good health.

V gene TRBV2 combines with J gene TRBJ1-3, with D unclear. CDR1 SNHLY and CDR2 FYNNEI come from the germline V gene. The CDR3 is 14 amino acids. Trimming removed 4 bases at V and 1 base at J, with 8 bases between. The CDR3, as DNA: TGTGCCAGCAGTGTATGGGGATCTGGAAACACCATATATTTT. Residues: CASSVWGSGNTIYF.

On this clone itself: The identical CDR3 is also encoded by other nucleotide sequences in the sample. The chain carries TRBV6-5 and TRBJ1-1, with 7 bases matching TRBD1. The CDR3 is made up of 14 amino acids. Germline lookup yields CDR1 MNHEY and CDR2 SVGAGI. Unmatched junction bases numbered 6, after V lost 6 bases and J lost 2 bases. Here the CDR3 reads CASSYRQGNTEAFF. DNA of the CDR3: TGTGCCAGCAGCTACCGACAGGGAAACACTGAAGCTTTCTTT.

On this clone itself: Within the sample, other DNA sequences also encode this same CDR3. The genes are TRBV18 and TRBJ1-4; D remains unclear. The CDR3 contains 13 residues. Germline lookup yields CDR1 KGHSH and CDR2 LQKENI. Between the trimmed V and J ends, which lost 0 bases and 3 bases, there was a span of 2 bases. The CDR3: CASSPPANEKLFF. The CDR3 bases are TGTGCCAGCTCACCACCGGCTAATGAAAAACTGTTTTTT.

The rearrangement joins TRBV25-1 to TRBJ1-4; D unclear. CDR1 is MGHDK and CDR2 is SYGVNS in the germline V gene. The CDR3 is made up of 13 amino acids. Trimming removed 3 bases at V and 8 bases at J, with 10 bases between. The CDR3 coding sequence is TGTGCCAGCAGTGACCTAGTATGGGAAAAACTGTTTTTT. As protein: CASSDLVWEKLFF.

This clone has only one observation. The chain uses TRBV29-1 and TRBJ2-5; 8 bases match TRBD2. This CDR3 contains 13 residues. V lost 6 bases and J lost 4; bases outside the gene matches: 7. Germline lookup yields CDR1 SQVTM and CDR2 ANQGSEA. As DNA, the CDR3 is TGCAGCGTCCTAGGACGGGGGGGAGAGACCCAGTACTTC. Its translation: CSVLGRGGETQYF.

The chain couples TRBV9 to TRBJ1-2, with D unresolved. This CDR3 comprises 13 residues. Trimming took 0 bases from V and 8 from J, leaving 11 bases between them. Germline CDR1 and CDR2: SGDLS and YYNGEE. The CDR3 loop is CASSVGQFPGYTF. The CDR3 region has the DNA TGTGCCAGCAGCGTAGGCCAGTTTCCGGGCTACACCTTC.

Details on this clone: In the same sample, other DNA sequences code for this CDR3. The chain recombines TRBV28 with TRBJ2-5, with 13 positions matching TRBD2. Germline lookup yields CDR1 MDHEN and CDR2 SYDVKM. This CDR3 has 16 amino acids. With V trimmed by 2 bases and J by 3 bases, 3 bases remained unmatched. The CDR3 DNA sequence: TGTGCCAGCAGTTTACTCGGACTAGCGGGAGAAGAGACCCAGTACTTC. It translates to CASSLLGLAGEETQYF.

The chain links TRBV7-2 to TRBJ1-3, with D possibly TRBD1 on 5 matching bases. Germline CDR1 reads SGHTA; CDR2 reads FQGNSA. The ends were cut back, 4 bases at V and 0 bases at J, with 10 bases in the middle. This CDR3 contains 15 residues. The CDR3 loop reads CASSSGLNSGNTIYF. CDR3 in DNA: TGTGCCAGCAGCTCGGGACTGAACTCTGGAAACACCATATATTTT.

The rearrangement uses TRBV7-2 and TRBJ1-5; TRBD1 is a possible D gene (5 bases). This CDR3 has 15 amino acids. Germline CDR1 and CDR2: SGHTA and FQGNSA. The V gene lost 1 base and the J gene lost 2 bases, with 9 bases spanning the gap. CDR3 in amino acids: CASSLVIGGNQPQHF. In nucleotides, the CDR3 is TGTGCCAGCAGCTTAGTTATAGGGGGCAATCAGCCCCAGCATTTT.

The DNA of the CDR3 is TGCGCCAGCAGCTATTGGGGCACGCCGAGCACAGATACGCAGTATTTT. It specifies CASSYWGTPSTDTQYF. The V call is TRBV5-1, the J call TRBJ2-3, with D perhaps TRBD1 (5 bases). Trimming pared 3 bases from V and 0 bases from J, leaving 14 bases between. This CDR3 region has 16 residues. Germline V gene lookup returns CDR1 SGHRS and CDR2 YFSETQ.

V usage is TRBV4-1 and J usage is TRBJ2-2; 7 nucleotides line up with TRBD2. This CDR3 has 16 amino acids. Unmatched junction bases numbered 2, after V lost 1 base and J lost 0 bases. Germline V CDR1 and CDR2: MGHRA, YSYEKL. The chain's CDR3 is CASSQVRGTNTGELFF. As DNA, the CDR3 is TGCGCCAGCAGCCAAGTGCGGGGGACGAACACCGGGGAGCTGTTTTTT.

The genes are TRBV30 and TRBJ2-1, with 8 bases fitting TRBD2. The CDR3 covers 14 residues. From germline, CDR1 is GTSNPN and CDR2 SVGIG (reference sequence). V lost 5 bases and J lost 4; bases outside the gene matches: 7. CDR3 in amino acids: CAWLPSGLYNEQFF. The CDR3 DNA reads as TGTGCCTGGCTGCCTAGCGGGTTGTACAATGAGCAGTTCTTC.

The chain uses TRBV10-1 and TRBJ1-4; no clear D. The germline V gene encodes CDR1 WNHNN and CDR2 SYGVQD (reference sequence). The CDR3 is made up of 14 amino acids. The V end was cut by 8 bases, the J end by 5 bases, with 15 bases between. CDR3 nucleotides: TGCGCCAGCGGCAACAGATTCCTGAATGAAAAACTGTTTTTT. It specifies CASGNRFLNEKLFF.

The chain combines TRBV11-2 with TRBJ2-3; 10 bases are a match to TRBD2. Germline-derived CDR1 and CDR2 are SGHAT and FQNNGV. CDR3 length: 17 amino acids. The J segment lost 0 bases and the V segment lost 0 bases, leaving 3 bases of the junction unmatched. CDR3 sequence: CASSLEGTSASTDTQYF. CDR3 in DNA: TGTGCCAGCAGCTTAGAAGGGACTAGCGCCAGCACAGATACGCAGTATTTT.